This TCR beta chain was obtained from a study of blood T cell repertoires in COVID-19. The study recruited people aged 18 to 89 years across around 23 US areas. Clones were sequenced by immunoSEQ multiplex PCR, and TCRdb holds only the in-frame ones, with some missing. The sample includes roughly 300,000 clones, about 85% of them seen just once. The sample consisted of PBMCs or T cells enriched from blood (not recorded which). The clonotype was recovered from a woman aged 45-65 years who had recovered from COVID-19.

The CDR3 DNA sequence: TGTGCCAGCAGCATGGACAGGGGGAGCTCCTACGAGCAGTACTTC. The encoded protein is CASSMDRGSSYEQYF. V gene TRBV11-2 combines with J gene TRBJ2-7; 10 bases align to TRBD1. The CDR3 loop spans 15 amino acids. V was clipped by 5 bases and J by 0 bases; unmatched bases: 4. The germline CDR1 and CDR2 sequences are SGHAT and FQNNGV.